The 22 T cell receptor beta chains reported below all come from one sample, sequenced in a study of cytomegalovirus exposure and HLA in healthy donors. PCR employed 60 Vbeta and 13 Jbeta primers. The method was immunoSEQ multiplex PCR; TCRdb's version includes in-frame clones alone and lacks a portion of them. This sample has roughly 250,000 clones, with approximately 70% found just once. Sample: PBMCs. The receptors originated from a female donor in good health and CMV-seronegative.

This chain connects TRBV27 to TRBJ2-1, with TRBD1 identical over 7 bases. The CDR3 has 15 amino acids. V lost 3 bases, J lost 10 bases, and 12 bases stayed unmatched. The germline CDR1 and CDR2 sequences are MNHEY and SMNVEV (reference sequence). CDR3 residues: CASSFSNTRDREQFF. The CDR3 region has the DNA TGTGCCAGCAGTTTCTCAAATACCCGGGACAGAGAGCAGTTCTTC.

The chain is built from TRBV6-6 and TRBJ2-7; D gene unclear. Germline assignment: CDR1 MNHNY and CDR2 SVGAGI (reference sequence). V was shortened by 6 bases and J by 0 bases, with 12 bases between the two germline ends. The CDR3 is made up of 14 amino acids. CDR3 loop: CASSRQASSYEQYF. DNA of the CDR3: TGTGCCAGCAGCCGCCAGGCCAGCTCCTACGAGCAGTACTTC.

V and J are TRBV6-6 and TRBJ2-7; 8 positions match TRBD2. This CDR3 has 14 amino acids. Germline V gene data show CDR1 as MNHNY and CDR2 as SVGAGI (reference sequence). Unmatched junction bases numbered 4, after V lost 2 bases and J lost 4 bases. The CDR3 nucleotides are TGTGCCAGCAGTTACCTCCCGGGAGGGTACGAGCAGTACTTC. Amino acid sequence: CASSYLPGGYEQYF.

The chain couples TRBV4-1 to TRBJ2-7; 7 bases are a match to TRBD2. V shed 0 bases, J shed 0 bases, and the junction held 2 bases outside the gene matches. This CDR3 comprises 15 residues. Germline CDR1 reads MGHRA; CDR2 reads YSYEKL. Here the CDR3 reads CASSQDVAGSYEQYF. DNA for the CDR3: TGCGCCAGCAGCCAAGATGTAGCGGGCTCCTACGAGCAGTACTTC.

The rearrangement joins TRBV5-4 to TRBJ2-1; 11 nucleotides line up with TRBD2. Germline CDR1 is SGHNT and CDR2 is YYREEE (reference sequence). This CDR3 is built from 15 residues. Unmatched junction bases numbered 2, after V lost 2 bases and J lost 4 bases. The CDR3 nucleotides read TGTGCCAGCAGCTTCGGGACTAGCGGATACAATGAGCAGTTCTTC. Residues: CASSFGTSGYNEQFF.

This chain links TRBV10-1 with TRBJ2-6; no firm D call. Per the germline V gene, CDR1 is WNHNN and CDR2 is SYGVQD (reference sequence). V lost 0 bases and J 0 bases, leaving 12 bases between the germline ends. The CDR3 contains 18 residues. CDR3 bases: TGCGCCAGCAGTGAGTCTGCTCCGGGTCGCTCTGGGGCCAACGTCCTGACTTTC. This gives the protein CASSESAPGRSGANVLTF.

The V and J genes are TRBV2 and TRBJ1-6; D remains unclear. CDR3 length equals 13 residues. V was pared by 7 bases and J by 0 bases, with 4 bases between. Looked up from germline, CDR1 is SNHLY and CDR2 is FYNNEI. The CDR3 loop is CASISSYNSPLHF. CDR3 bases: TGTGCCAGCATTAGCTCCTATAATTCACCCCTCCACTTT.

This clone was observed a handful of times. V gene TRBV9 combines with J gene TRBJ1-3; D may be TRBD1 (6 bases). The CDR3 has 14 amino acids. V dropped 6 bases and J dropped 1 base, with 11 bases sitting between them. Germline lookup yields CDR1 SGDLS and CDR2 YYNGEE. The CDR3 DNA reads TGTGCCAGCAACCTCGGACAGTCTGGAAACACCATATATTTT. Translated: CASNLGQSGNTIYF.

For the CDR3, the DNA is TGCAGTGCTAGGGGAGACAGGGAAGCTTTCTTT. Translated, it gives CSARGDREAFF. This sequence joins TRBV20-1 and TRBJ1-1, with D perhaps matching TRBD1 (6 bases). With 3 bases removed from V and 8 bases from J, the gap between germline ends came to 10 bases. This CDR3 is built from 11 residues. Germline V gives CDR1 DFQATT, CDR2 SNEGSKA (reference sequence).

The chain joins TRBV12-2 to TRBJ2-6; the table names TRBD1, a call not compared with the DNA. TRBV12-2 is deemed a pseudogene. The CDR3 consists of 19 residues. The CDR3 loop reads CASRLTRGGERIESNVLTF. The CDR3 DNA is TGTGCAAGTCGCCTAACCCGAGGGGGCGAGCGGATAGAGTCCAACGTCCTGACTTTC.

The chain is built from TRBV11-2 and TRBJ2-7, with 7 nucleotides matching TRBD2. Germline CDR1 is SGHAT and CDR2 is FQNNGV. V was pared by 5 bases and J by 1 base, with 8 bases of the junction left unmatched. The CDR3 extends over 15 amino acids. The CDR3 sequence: CASSPQRGPSYEQYF. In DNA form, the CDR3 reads TGTGCCAGCAGCCCCCAGCGGGGCCCATCCTACGAGCAGTACTTC.

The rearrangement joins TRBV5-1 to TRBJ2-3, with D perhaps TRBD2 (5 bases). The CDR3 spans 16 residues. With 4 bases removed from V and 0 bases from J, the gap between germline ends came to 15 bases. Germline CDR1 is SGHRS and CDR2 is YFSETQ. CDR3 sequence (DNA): TGCGCCAGCAGCCTTGCGGGTTTGGCGAGCACAGATACGCAGTATTTT. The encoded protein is CASSLAGLASTDTQYF.

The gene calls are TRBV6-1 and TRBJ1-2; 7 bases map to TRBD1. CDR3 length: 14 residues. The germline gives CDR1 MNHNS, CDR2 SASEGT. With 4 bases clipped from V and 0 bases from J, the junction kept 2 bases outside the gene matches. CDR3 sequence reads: CASSGDRSNYGYTF. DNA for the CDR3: TGTGCCAGCAGTGGGGACAGATCTAACTATGGCTACACCTTC.

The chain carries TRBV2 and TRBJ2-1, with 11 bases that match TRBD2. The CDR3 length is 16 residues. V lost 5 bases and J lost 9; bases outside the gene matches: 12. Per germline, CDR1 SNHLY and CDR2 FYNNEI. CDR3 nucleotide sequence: TGTGCCAGCAGTAAGGATACTAGCGGGAGAGCCACTGAGCAGTTCTTC. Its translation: CASSKDTSGRATEQFF.

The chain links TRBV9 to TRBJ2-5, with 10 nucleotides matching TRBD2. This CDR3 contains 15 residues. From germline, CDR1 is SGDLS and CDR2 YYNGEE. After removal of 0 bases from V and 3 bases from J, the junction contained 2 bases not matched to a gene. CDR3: CASSVGLAGKETQYF. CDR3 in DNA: TGTGCCAGCAGCGTAGGACTAGCGGGTAAAGAGACCCAGTACTTC.

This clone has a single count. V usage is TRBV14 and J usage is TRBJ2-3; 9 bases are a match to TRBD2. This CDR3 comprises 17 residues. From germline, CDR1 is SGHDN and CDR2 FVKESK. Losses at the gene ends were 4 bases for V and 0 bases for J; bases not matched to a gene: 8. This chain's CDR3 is CASSRHLAGTSTDTQYF. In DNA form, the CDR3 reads TGTGCCAGCAGCCGTCACCTAGCGGGGACTAGCACAGATACGCAGTATTTT.

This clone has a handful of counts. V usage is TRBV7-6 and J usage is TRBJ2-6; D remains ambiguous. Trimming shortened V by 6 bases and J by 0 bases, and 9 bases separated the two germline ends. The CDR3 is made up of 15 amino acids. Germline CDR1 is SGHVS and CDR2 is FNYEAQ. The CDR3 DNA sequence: TGTGCCAGCAGTTCGACGGGCTCTGGGGCCAACGTCCTGACTTTC. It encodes CASSSTGSGANVLTF.

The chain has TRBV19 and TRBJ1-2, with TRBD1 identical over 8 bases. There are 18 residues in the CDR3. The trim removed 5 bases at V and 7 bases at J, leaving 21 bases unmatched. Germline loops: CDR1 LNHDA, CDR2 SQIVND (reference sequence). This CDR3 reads CASSFRETARTGGAGYTF. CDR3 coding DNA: TGTGCCAGTAGTTTCCGAGAGACTGCGCGTACAGGGGGGGCTGGCTACACCTTC.

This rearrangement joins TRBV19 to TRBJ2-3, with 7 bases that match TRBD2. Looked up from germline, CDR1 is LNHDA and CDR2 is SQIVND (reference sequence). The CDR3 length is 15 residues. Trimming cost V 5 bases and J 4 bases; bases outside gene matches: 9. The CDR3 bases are TGTGCCAGTAGTTGGGGAGCGGGGACGCCAGATACGCAGTATTTT. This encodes CASSWGAGTPDTQYF.

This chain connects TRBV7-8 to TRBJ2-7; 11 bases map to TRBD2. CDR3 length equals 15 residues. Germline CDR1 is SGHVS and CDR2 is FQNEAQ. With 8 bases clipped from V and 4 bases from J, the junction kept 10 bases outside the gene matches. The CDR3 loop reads CASEVSTSGSYEQYF. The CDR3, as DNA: TGTGCCAGCGAAGTTAGCACTAGCGGGAGTTACGAGCAGTACTTC.

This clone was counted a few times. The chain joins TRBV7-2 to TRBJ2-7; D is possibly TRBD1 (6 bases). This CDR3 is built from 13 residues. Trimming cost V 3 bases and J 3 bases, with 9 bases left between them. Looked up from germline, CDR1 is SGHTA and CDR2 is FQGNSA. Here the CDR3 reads CASSFGQIYEQYF. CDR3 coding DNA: TGTGCCAGCAGCTTTGGACAGATCTACGAGCAGTACTTC.

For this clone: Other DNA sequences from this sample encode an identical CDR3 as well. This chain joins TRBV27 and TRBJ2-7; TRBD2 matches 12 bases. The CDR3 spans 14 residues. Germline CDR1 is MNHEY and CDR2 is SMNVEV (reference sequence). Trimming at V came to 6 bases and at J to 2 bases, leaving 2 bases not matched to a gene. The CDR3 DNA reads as TGTGCCAGCAGAAGGACTAGCGGGACCTACGAGCAGTACTTC. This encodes CASRRTSGTYEQYF.